The clone carrying this TCR beta chain was counted many times. The junction departs from the called germline gene at one end, perhaps through a read error. The data originate from a study of T-cell reconstitution after alpha-beta-depleted transplantation in children. The CDR3 runs to 11 residues. Unique molecular identifiers were used to barcode this TCRbeta library. TCRdb processed the PCR reads anew with MiXCR; each CDR3 protein has one entry. Counted here are around 130,000 distinct CDR3 sequences, 8% to 10% occurring once; the ten biggest clones make up 24%. This sequence originates from a girl less than two years old who had a stem cell transplant for combined immunodeficiency, so the T cells may come from the graft donor. This chain uses TRBV12-3 or TRBV12-4 with TRBJ1-1, with 7 bases fitting TRBD1. The source material was PBMCs, mostly from graft donor cells, sampled 180 days after TCRalphabeta/CD19-depleted stem cell transplant. The CDR3 region is CASSQGGQALF. The CDR3 region has the DNA TGTGCCAGCAGCCAAGGCGGACAGGCCCTCTTT.